Presented here are 13 T cell receptor beta chains from one specimen sequenced in a study of a mutant IDH1 vaccine in newly diagnosed glioma. No antigen has been assigned to these receptors. The time point was: week 23, last vaccination. Doses comprised 300 ug of mutant IDH1 20-mer peptide each, plus topical imiquimod. This table comes from immunoSEQ multiplex PCR, and its TCRdb copy is limited to in-frame clones, with some not included. The table has 88,000 or so clones, 65% to 90% seen once. The sample consisted of PBMCs, taken from a glioma patient whose treatment included an IDH1 peptide vaccine. These receptors were collected from a man aged 30 to 45 with glioma. Some clones in this sample may be carry-over from other donors' samples.

J is TRBJ1-6 and V is TRBV6-6, with D unresolved. Germline V lookup: CDR1 MNHNY, CDR2 SVGAGI (reference sequence). V was shortened by 5 bases and J by 7 bases, with 3 bases between the two germline ends. The length of the CDR3 is 11 residues. CDR3 sequence reads: CASSENSPLHF. As DNA, the CDR3 is TGTGCCAGCAGTGAGAATTCACCCCTCCACTTT.

V usage is TRBV28 and J usage is TRBJ1-5; D call uncertain. Germline CDR1 is MDHEN and CDR2 is SYDVKM. Trimming shortened V by 2 bases and J by 3 bases, and 11 bases separated the two germline ends. The CDR3 has 15 residues. CDR3 DNA: TGTGCCAGCAGTTTACCAAATGCTGACAATCAGCCCCAGCATTTT. This encodes CASSLPNADNQPQHF.

This chain's CDR3 is CASSLALNRGTEAFF. In DNA form, the CDR3 reads TGTGCCAGCAGCTTAGCTCTTAACCGGGGCACTGAAGCTTTCTTT. J is TRBJ1-1 and V is TRBV11-2; D not resolved. The CDR3 contains 15 residues. Germline values: CDR1 SGHAT, CDR2 FQNNGV. Trimming took off 1 base at V and 4 bases at J, with 13 bases between the two ends.

V gene TRBV19 combines with J gene TRBJ2-2; 7 bases match TRBD1. V shed 5 bases and J 4 bases; nucleotides not matched to a gene: 10. The CDR3 has 16 residues. In germline, CDR1 is LNHDA, CDR2 SQIVND (reference sequence). CDR3 in amino acids: CASSLSAGGSTGELFF. For the CDR3, the DNA is TGTGCCAGTAGTCTGTCGGCAGGGGGATCCACCGGGGAGCTGTTTTTT.

This chain connects TRBV6-1 to TRBJ1-5; maybe TRBD1 (5 bases). Per germline, CDR1 MNHNS and CDR2 SASEGT. Trimming removed 1 base at V and 2 bases at J, with 9 bases between. This CDR3 has 15 residues. The CDR3 protein is CASSEVTGRNQPQHF. The CDR3 DNA reads TGTGCCAGCAGTGAAGTAACAGGCCGCAATCAGCCCCAGCATTTT.

The chain links TRBV6-6 to TRBJ2-3; D is ambiguous. Per the germline V gene, CDR1 is MNHNY and CDR2 is SVGAGI (reference sequence). The CDR3 has 15 amino acids. V dropped 0 bases and J dropped 1 base, with 8 bases sitting between them. This CDR3 is CASSYSTLGTDTQYF. CDR3 sequence (DNA): TGTGCCAGCAGTTACTCGACTTTGGGCACAGATACGCAGTATTTT.

The gene calls are TRBV7-3 and TRBJ2-3; D not certain. CDR1 and CDR2 from the germline V gene are SGHTA and FQGTGA. V gave up 4 bases and J gave up 2 bases, with 10 bases separating them. The length of the CDR3 is 14 residues. The CDR3 region has the DNA TGTGCCAGCAGCTCCGAGGCTTACACAGATACGCAGTATTTT. Translated: CASSSEAYTDTQYF. Combining the CDR3 with reference TRBV7-3 and TRBJ2-3 gives the whole variable domain GAGVSQTPSNKVTEKGKYVELRCDPISGHTALYWYRQSLGQGPEFLIYFQGTGAADDSGLPNDRFFAVRPEGSVSTLKIQRTERGDSAVYLCASSSEAYTDTQYFGPGTRLTVL.

As to this clone: The sample holds other DNA sequences that translate to the same CDR3. This chain links TRBV7-3 with TRBJ2-3; a possible D gene is TRBD1 (6 bases). CDR1 and CDR2 (germline): SGHTA, FQGTGA. The CDR3 covers 15 residues. Trimming stripped 2 bases from V and 0 bases from J, with 9 bases between. CDR3 sequence reads: CASSLWGLSTDTQYF. CDR3 nucleotides: TGTGCCAGCAGCTTATGGGGGCTGAGCACAGATACGCAGTATTTT.

The chain joins TRBV19 to TRBJ1-5; 8 bases match TRBD1. V dropped 5 bases and J dropped 2; count of bases not matched to a gene: 5. CDR3 size: 15 residues. Germline V lookup: CDR1 LNHDA, CDR2 SQIVND (reference sequence). CDR3 loop: CASSRQGTGNQPQHF. The CDR3 nucleotides are TGTGCCAGTAGTCGACAGGGGACAGGCAATCAGCCCCAGCATTTT.

This chain links TRBV6-5 with TRBJ2-1, with a weak D call TRBD1 (6 bases). Trimming pared 5 bases from V and 6 bases from J, leaving 17 bases between. In germline, CDR1 is MNHEY, CDR2 SVGAGI. The CDR3 extends over 15 amino acids. CDR3 amino acids: CASSKRGGTGNEQFF. The CDR3 bases are TGTGCCAGCAGTAAACGAGGGGGAACGGGCAATGAGCAGTTCTTC.

The rearrangement links TRBV5-1 to TRBJ2-1, with 9 bases identical to TRBD2. CDR1 SGHRS and CDR2 YFSETQ come from the germline V gene. The trim removed 0 bases at V and 6 bases at J, leaving 10 bases unmatched. CDR3 length: 17 amino acids. CDR3 DNA sequence: TGCGCCAGCAGCTTGGCGCTGGCTAGCGGGGTTTTCAATGAGCAGTTCTTC. As protein: CASSLALASGVFNEQFF.

The chain uses TRBV18 and TRBJ2-7; 11 bases line up with TRBD2. CDR3 length: 15 amino acids. V shed 3 bases, J shed 3 bases, and the junction held 4 bases outside the gene matches. Germline V gene data show CDR1 as KGHSH and CDR2 as LQKENI. The CDR3 protein is CASSPGLADYYEQYF. Here the CDR3 DNA reads TGTGCCAGCTCACCGGGACTAGCGGACTACTACGAGCAGTACTTC.

The rearrangement uses TRBV6-5 and TRBJ1-5, with a possible D match to TRBD1 (6 bases). Germline loops: CDR1 MNHEY, CDR2 SVGAGI. Trimming took 5 bases from V and 3 from J, leaving 8 bases between them. This CDR3 spans 13 amino acids. The CDR3 loop is CASSGQYNQPQHF. In DNA, the CDR3 is TGTGCCAGCAGTGGACAGTACAATCAGCCCCAGCATTTT.